Below, one T cell receptor beta chain is given with its context. Its target is not known. CDR3 length: 19 amino acids. Looked up from germline, CDR1 is MNHEY and CDR2 is SMNVEV (reference sequence). The trim removed 5 bases at V and 6 bases at J, leaving 18 bases unmatched. The data were obtained in a study of regulatory dendritic cells for organ transplantation. Assay: immunoSEQ multiplex PCR; the TCRdb copy retains only in-frame clones and omits some. Among more than 9,000 clones listed, 65% to 85% were seen once. CFSE-labeled sorted T cells met regulatory or mature dendritic cells for more than four days.

This TCR came from a human donor in good health. The sequenced sample was memory CD4+ T cells from blood cultured with dendritic cells. This sample's subset: CD45RO+ memory T cells. V gene TRBV27 combines with J gene TRBJ2-1; the match to TRBD2 covers 11 bases. This CDR3 reads CASSPRQAWTSGPRNEQFF. The CDR3 DNA is TGTGCCAGCAGTCCTAGACAAGCTTGGACTAGCGGGCCACGCAATGAGCAGTTCTTC.